This entry lists 18 T cell receptor beta chains sequenced from one sample in a study of blood T cell repertoires in COVID-19. TCRdb's copy holds only in-frame clones and misses some; the assay was immunoSEQ multiplex PCR. The repertoire holds roughly 200,000 clones, with about 84% as singletons. Sample: PBMCs or T cells enriched from blood (not recorded which). The receptors derive from a man in his forties with acute COVID-19.

The table lists this clone with a count of one. The chain recombines TRBV6-6 with TRBJ2-7; tentatively, D is TRBD1 (7 bases). Trimming stripped 6 bases from V and 4 bases from J, with 16 bases between. The CDR3 consists of 14 residues. Germline CDR1 MNHNY, CDR2 SVGAGI (reference sequence). Here the CDR3 reads CASSPTQGRYEQYF. CDR3 nucleotides: TGTGCCAGCAGCCCTACACAGGGGAGGTACGAGCAGTACTTC.

The V gene is TRBV18, the J gene TRBJ1-5; no reliable D call. Trimming cost V 0 bases and J 5 bases, with 14 bases left between them. Germline CDR1 and CDR2: KGHSH and LQKENI. This CDR3 is 16 amino acids long. The CDR3 DNA is TGTGCCAGCTCACCACCTAGTCCCCCGCCCGATCAGCCCCAGCATTTT. It encodes CASSPPSPPPDQPQHF.

This clone came up once. The junction differs from germline at one of its ends, possibly a read error. This chain uses TRBV7-7 with TRBJ2-3, with 11 nucleotides matching TRBD2. Germline V gene lookup returns CDR1 SSHAT and CDR2 FNYEAQ (reference sequence). The CDR3 has 15 amino acids. In DNA, the CDR3 is TGTGCTAGCAGCCGACTAGCGGGAAGCACAGATACGCAGTATTTT. Translating it yields CASSRLAGSTDTQYF.

The gene calls are TRBV30 and TRBJ2-7; D is perhaps TRBD2 (6 bases). The V gene's germline CDR1 is GTSNPN and CDR2 SVGIG (reference sequence). V was shortened by 4 bases and J by 3 bases, with 28 bases between the two germline ends. This CDR3 spans 18 amino acids. CDR3 in amino acids: CAWTPGPRDLGPLYEQYF. CDR3 nucleotides: TGTGCCTGGACCCCTGGACCACGGGACTTGGGGCCTCTCTACGAGCAGTACTTC. The full variable domain, with the rest looked up from reference TRBV30 and TRBJ2-7, is SQTIHQWPATLVQPVGSPLSLECTVEGTSNPNLYWYRQAAGRGLQLLFYSVGIGQISSEVPQNLSASRPQDRQFILSSKKLLLSDSGFYLCAWTPGPRDLGPLYEQYFGPGTRLTVT.

This clone was counted between two and nine times. J is TRBJ2-7 and V is TRBV10-3; 7 nucleotides align to TRBD2. This CDR3 region has 16 residues. The J segment lost 0 bases and the V segment lost 10 bases, leaving 15 bases of the junction unmatched. CDR1 ENHRY and CDR2 SYGVKD come from the germline V gene. The CDR3 protein is CATRWGGGRSSYEQYF. CDR3 DNA: TGTGCCACCCGGTGGGGGGGTGGGAGGAGCTCCTACGAGCAGTACTTC.

The chain combines TRBV30 with TRBJ2-1; 12 bases line up with TRBD2. V shed 2 bases and J 12 bases; nucleotides not matched to a gene: 8. The CDR3 loop spans 14 amino acids. Germline V gives CDR1 GTSNPN, CDR2 SVGIG (reference sequence). CDR3 nucleotide sequence: TGTGCCTGGAGTAGGTCCCTAGCGGGGGGGTGGCAGTTCTTC. This encodes CAWSRSLAGGWQFF.

The chain couples TRBV5-8 to TRBJ1-5; no clear D gene. The CDR3 consists of 13 residues. V was pared by 0 bases and J by 5 bases, with 6 bases between. The germline CDR1 and CDR2 sequences are SGHTS and YDEGEE. This chain's CDR3 is CASSLVRDQPQHF. Here the CDR3 DNA reads TGTGCCAGCAGCTTGGTACGGGATCAGCCCCAGCATTTT.

V and J are TRBV3-1 (or the pseudogene TRBV3-2) and TRBJ2-5; possible D gene TRBD2, 6 bases. CDR1 and CDR2 from the germline V gene are LGHDT and YNNKEL (reference sequence). Trimming pared 1 base from V and 2 bases from J, leaving 14 bases between. The CDR3 totals 16 residues. The CDR3 DNA sequence: TGTGCCAGCAGCCAAGGAGGGAGGAAACAGCAAGAGACCCAGTACTTC. This gives the protein CASSQGGRKQQETQYF.

V usage is TRBV7-3 and J usage is TRBJ2-6, with 7 bases fitting TRBD1. Germline CDR1 SGHTA, CDR2 FQGTGA. Trimming cost V 5 bases and J 0 bases; bases outside gene matches: 4. The CDR3 is made up of 16 amino acids. CDR3 region: CASSPGQPSGANVLTF. CDR3 bases: TGTGCCAGCAGCCCGGGACAGCCCTCTGGGGCCAACGTCCTGACTTTC.

The gene calls are TRBV28 and TRBJ1-5; a possible D gene is TRBD1 (5 bases). The V and J ends lost 1 base and 0 bases respectively, with 19 bases between them. Germline assignment: CDR1 MDHEN and CDR2 SYDVKM. This CDR3 has 19 residues. CDR3 protein: CASSLYQDTGGYSNQPQHF. DNA of the CDR3: TGTGCCAGCAGTTTATACCAGGACACGGGTGGGTATAGCAATCAGCCCCAGCATTTT.

V is TRBV5-1 and J is TRBJ2-3; 8 bases map to TRBD2. Germline V gene lookup returns CDR1 SGHRS and CDR2 YFSETQ. Germline trimming cut 6 bases from V and 4 bases from J; bases unmatched to any gene: 10. There are 15 residues in the CDR3. The DNA for the CDR3 is TGCGCCAGCACCTACCAAGCGGGAGTGCCAGATACGCAGTATTTT. This encodes CASTYQAGVPDTQYF.

This chain joins TRBV6-5 and TRBJ1-4; 8 bases map to TRBD1. The junction had 8 bases not matched to a gene; V was cut back by 7 bases and J by 10 bases. Germline CDR1 MNHEY, CDR2 SVGAGI. The CDR3 covers 13 residues. CDR3 nucleotide sequence: TGTGCCAGCATGGGGCAGGGGGCTCCAAAACTGTTTTTT. It translates to CASMGQGAPKLFF.

This chain joins TRBV7-9 and TRBJ1-1; tentative D call: TRBD1 (5 bases). Trimming shortened V by 1 base and J by 1 base, and 7 bases separated the two germline ends. The CDR3 covers 14 residues. Per the germline V gene, CDR1 is SEHNR and CDR2 is FQNEAQ (reference sequence). The CDR3 sequence: CASSLGQKNTEAFF. The CDR3 DNA follows: TGTGCCAGCAGCTTAGGACAGAAGAACACTGAAGCTTTCTTT.

DNA of the CDR3: TGTGCCAGCAGCAAAATTCACGGTGCAACTAATGAAAAACTGTTTTTT. Translation: CASSKIHGATNEKLFF. This chain connects TRBV14 to TRBJ1-4, with D hard to call. The V and J ends lost 5 bases and 0 bases respectively, with 13 bases between them. This CDR3 region has 16 residues. Germline V CDR1 and CDR2: SGHDN, FVKESK.

This chain links TRBV5-1 with TRBJ2-1; maybe TRBD2 (6 bases). Trimming cost V 5 bases and J 7 bases, with 13 bases left between them. The CDR3 is 13 residues long. In germline, CDR1 is SGHRS, CDR2 YFSETQ. CDR3: CASRWTTINEQFF. The CDR3 coding sequence is TGCGCCAGCAGGTGGACTACTATAAATGAGCAGTTCTTC.

This chain joins TRBV6-5 and TRBJ1-5; 7 bases agree with TRBD1. The length of the CDR3 is 13 residues. Trimming took 5 bases from V and 6 from J; bases not matched to a gene: 4. Germline V CDR1 and CDR2: MNHEY, SVGAGI. CDR3 bases: TGTGCCAGCAGTACGACAGGGATTCAGCCCCAGCATTTT. This codes for CASSTTGIQPQHF.

J is TRBJ2-1 and V is TRBV6-1; D unclear. V shed 1 base and J shed 0 bases, with 7 bases lying between them. The CDR3 has 15 amino acids. CDR1 and CDR2 from the germline V gene are MNHNS and SASEGT. As DNA, the CDR3 is TGTGCCAGCAGTGAAGGCTCGAGCTCCTACAATGAGCAGTTCTTC. It translates to CASSEGSSSYNEQFF.

The chain joins TRBV9 to TRBJ2-3, with D unclear. The CDR3 spans 15 residues. Trimming removed 0 bases at V and 1 base at J, with 9 bases between. Per the germline V gene, CDR1 is SGDLS and CDR2 is YYNGEE. Here the CDR3 reads CASSVESRRTDTQYF. The CDR3 nucleotides are TGTGCCAGCAGCGTAGAATCCAGGCGCACAGATACGCAGTATTTT.